This TCR beta chain was captured by sequencing in a study of Ad26.COV2.S vaccination and SARS-CoV-2 variants. Regarding the study as a whole: The study found higher spike-specific TCR breadth in vaccine than placebo recipients. Once vaccination had occurred, spike-specific CD8+ and CD4+ T cell responses reportedly showed substantial breadth. Assessments of TCR breadth and depth may have underestimated the total T cell responses. Non-spike TCR breadth was similar in vaccine and placebo recipients.

Comments on this clone: Its target is unknown. Mismatch with germline at one junction end may stem from a read error.

CDR1 is SGHVS and CDR2 is FNYEAQ in the germline V gene. This CDR3 comprises 17 residues. The table came from immunoSEQ multiplex PCR; TCRdb's copy has only in-frame clones and leaves some out. The sample has more than 85,000 clones; around 80% are singletons. This TCR was sampled from a human donor who had recovered from COVID-19. V usage is TRBV7-6 and J usage is TRBJ2-3, with D tentatively TRBD2 (5 bases). Here the sequenced sample was peripheral blood, taken after recovery from COVID-19. In DNA form, the CDR3 reads TGTGCCAGCAGCTTACTGGCTAGCCCCAGATCCGGAGATGCGCAGTATTTT. Translation: CASSLLASPRSGDAQYF.